The entry below describes one T cell receptor (beta chain). Its antigen is not known. These data originate in a study of identifying expanded T cells in peripheral blood. The repertoire was sequenced with immunoSEQ multiplex PCR; TCRdb's copy has only in-frame clones and lacks some. The sample lists about 91,000 clones; more than 70% were seen once. Germline V gene data show CDR1 as SGHKS and CDR2 as YYEKEE (reference sequence). The length of the CDR3 is 14 residues. The V end was cut by 6 bases, the J end by 2 bases, with 13 bases between. No infections or other immune events were documented during collection. The study, taken as a whole, reports: Over approximately two and four weeks, about 15 and 18 clones changed, versus around 1.3 between replicates. Variance in clone template counts between roughly two-week samples significantly increased with total template count across all healthy donors.

The V gene is TRBV5-5, the J gene TRBJ2-3; D call uncertain. The sequenced sample was blood. The sequence was collected from a person aged 18-70 years in good health. CDR3 nucleotide sequence: TGTGCCAGCACCAGTTCTCTCTTCACAGATACGCAGTATTTT. It yields the protein CASTSSLFTDTQYF.